These 32 T cell receptor beta chains were all obtained from the same sample, sequenced in a study of graft-versus-host responses after intestinal transplantation (dated by TCRdb to the early 2020s). Antigens of these TCRs are unknown. In the paper's terms, the time point label means: cells obtained before transplantation from donor or recipient. Receptor libraries were prepared by the immunoSEQ multiplex PCR assay. Entries here come from immuneACCESS through TCRdb and include only in-frame sequences with V and J called. Some clones fail to appear in such tables; in the studies checked, an unresolved V gene covers under half of the shortfall, and the cause of the remainder is unknown. Recorded for this sample are some 80,000 clones; 80% to 95% of them occurred a single time. Together, the top ten hold 7.6% of the sample. Sequenced here: unstimulated CD8+ T cells sorted from spleen or lymph node cells, sampled before transplant. All receptors derive from a human donor who was the organ donor for an intestinal transplant.

The chain couples TRBV10-2 to TRBJ2-7, with D perhaps TRBD2 (5 bases). Trimming took 8 bases from V and 0 from J, leaving 11 bases between them. The CDR3 extends over 13 amino acids. CDR1 is WSHSY and CDR2 is SAAADI in the germline V gene. CDR3 DNA: TGCGCCAGCCGCCCTGGGAGCTCCTACGAGCAGTACTTC. Translating it yields CASRPGSSYEQYF.

The chain employs TRBV5-1 and TRBJ2-2; TRBD1 aligns across 7 bases. The CDR3 extends over 14 amino acids. The V gene end was trimmed by 4 bases and the J gene end by 6 bases; junction bases not matched to a gene: 6. Per germline, CDR1 SGHRS and CDR2 YFSETQ. The CDR3, as DNA: TGCGCCAGCAGCGCCCGACAGGGTGCCGGGGAGCTGTTTTTT. This encodes CASSARQGAGELFF. The complete variable domain, with remaining parts taken from reference TRBV5-1 and TRBJ2-2, reads KAGVTQTPRYLIKTRGQQVTLSCSPISGHRSVSWYQQTPGQGLQFLFEYFSETQRNKGNFPGRFSGRQFSNSRSEMNVSTLELGDSALYLCASSARQGAGELFFGEGSRLTVL.

V and J are TRBV19 and TRBJ2-1; possibly TRBD2 for D (6 bases). This CDR3 region has 13 residues. V was cut by 8 bases and J by 4 bases, with 12 bases left in between. In germline, CDR1 is LNHDA, CDR2 SQIVND (reference sequence). In DNA, the CDR3 is TGTGCCAGTCGGGACGGGAGTTACAATGAGCAGTTCTTC. Amino acids: CASRDGSYNEQFF.

The chain recombines TRBV19 with TRBJ2-7; TRBD2 matches at 8 bases. V shed 0 bases and J 5 bases; nucleotides not matched to a gene: 15. The germline V gene has CDR1 LNHDA and CDR2 SQIVND (reference sequence). The CDR3 is 18 amino acids. The CDR3, as DNA: TGTGCCAGTAGTATAGATGTTCGCGGGAGGACCTCGGTACACGAGCAGTACTTC. Encoded protein: CASSIDVRGRTSVHEQYF.

The chain recombines TRBV19 with TRBJ1-5, with D unclear. Trimming shortened V by 7 bases and J by 9 bases, and 16 bases separated the two germline ends. Germline CDR1 and CDR2: LNHDA and SQIVND (reference sequence). This CDR3 spans 13 amino acids. The CDR3 nucleotides are TGTGCCAGTAACGACGGTCCATGGCGGCCCCAGCATTTT. Protein product: CASNDGPWRPQHF.

This chain connects TRBV27 to TRBJ2-5; D could derive from TRBD1 or TRBD2 (5 bases each). The J call may be incorrect, as the DNA end agrees better with TRBJ2-7. This CDR3 has 12 residues. Germline lookup yields CDR1 MNHEY and CDR2 SMNVEV (reference sequence). The CDR3 DNA reads as TGTGCCAGCCTCGGGACCGACTACGAGCAGTACTTC. It specifies CASLGTDYEQYF.

This sequence joins TRBV6-5 and TRBJ2-3; D may correspond to TRBD1 or TRBD2 (5 bases each). CDR3 length equals 15 residues. Germline-derived CDR1 and CDR2 are MNHEY and SVGAGI. V lost 5 bases, J lost 4 bases, and 16 bases lay in between. This CDR3 is CASSTGRSPSDTQYF. The DNA of the CDR3 is TGTGCCAGCAGTACGGGACGGAGCCCCTCAGATACGCAGTATTTT.

The V and J genes are TRBV5-5 and TRBJ2-7; D remains unclear. This CDR3 has 13 residues. Trimming stripped 2 bases from V and 3 bases from J, with 9 bases between. Germline CDR1 reads SGHKS; CDR2 reads YYEKEE (reference sequence). CDR3 sequence reads: CASSFGGGYEQYF. In DNA, the CDR3 is TGTGCCAGCAGCTTTGGTGGCGGCTACGAGCAGTACTTC.

The V and J genes are TRBV30 and TRBJ2-7; TRBD1 is a possible D gene (5 bases). V was shortened by 0 bases and J by 2 bases, with 8 bases between the two germline ends. The CDR3 consists of 13 residues. Germline V gene sequence: CDR1 GTSNPN, CDR2 SVGIG (reference sequence). In DNA, the CDR3 is TGTGCCTGGAGTGTACAGGTAGCCTACGAGCAGTACTTC. Protein sequence: CAWSVQVAYEQYF.

The V and J genes are TRBV6-5 and TRBJ1-3; no reliable D call. Germline assignment: CDR1 MNHEY and CDR2 SVGAGI. The CDR3 is 14 residues long. V lost 0 bases and J 0 bases, leaving 3 bases between the germline ends. The CDR3 DNA sequence: TGTGCCAGCAGTTACTCTTACTCTGGAAACACCATATATTTT. Its translation is CASSYSYSGNTIYF.

V gene TRBV7-6 combines with J gene TRBJ2-7; either TRBD1 or TRBD2 may fit D (5 bases each). This CDR3 is built from 15 residues. V was trimmed by 5 bases and J by 0 bases, leaving 14 bases between them. CDR1 is SGHVS, CDR2 FNYEAQ, per germline. The CDR3 sequence: CASSPRGFSSYEQYF. The CDR3 bases are TGTGCCAGCAGCCCGAGGGGATTTAGCTCCTACGAGCAGTACTTC.

The chain uses TRBV10-2 and TRBJ2-7; no definite D call. Deletions cut 8 bases from V and 1 base from J, with 12 bases between. Germline CDR1 reads WSHSY; CDR2 reads SAAADI. CDR3 length: 13 amino acids. The DNA of the CDR3 is TGCGCCAGCCTTGGGTCCGCATCCTACGAGCAGTACTTC. Amino acids: CASLGSASYEQYF.

Details on this clone: Other DNA sequences in the same sample also yield this CDR3. The chain employs TRBV29-1 and TRBJ2-7, with 8 bases lining up with TRBD2. Germline CDR1 and CDR2: SQVTM and ANQGSEA. V trimming: 4 bases; J trimming: 4 bases; junction bases outside the gene matches: 12. The CDR3 runs to 15 residues. CDR3 sequence: CSVAGGRDGIYEQYF. DNA of the CDR3: TGCAGCGTTGCGGGGGGGCGGGATGGAATTTACGAGCAGTACTTC.

The chain recombines TRBV11-2 with TRBJ2-3, with 10 bases that match TRBD2. Germline V CDR1 and CDR2: SGHAT, FQNNGV. V lost 4 bases and J lost 4; bases outside the gene matches: 5. The CDR3 extends over 15 amino acids. CDR3 DNA: TGTGCCAGCAGCTCGATAAGCGGGGGGGCAGATACGCAGTATTTT. Translating it yields CASSSISGGADTQYF.

The chain uses TRBV13 and TRBJ1-2; 7 bases are shared with TRBD1. Trimming took 6 bases from V and 4 from J; bases not matched to a gene: 8. The CDR3 is 14 amino acids. Per the germline V gene, CDR1 is PRHDT and CDR2 is FYEKMQ (reference sequence). The CDR3 sequence is CASREGGFAYGYTF. The CDR3 bases are TGTGCCAGCAGGGAAGGGGGCTTCGCCTATGGCTACACCTTC. Filled out from reference TRBV13 and TRBJ1-2, the complete variable domain reads AAGVIQSPRHLIKEKRETATLKCYPIPRHDTVYWYQQGPGQDPQFLISFYEKMQSDKGSIPDRFSAQQFSDYHSELNMSSLELGDSALYFCASREGGFAYGYTFGSGTRLTVV.

The V gene is TRBV5-1, the J gene TRBJ2-1, with unresolved D. Germline CDR1 is SGHRS and CDR2 is YFSETQ. Deletions cut 4 bases from V and 15 bases from J, with 14 bases between. CDR3 length equals 11 residues. The CDR3 sequence is CASSNYRVRFF. DNA for the CDR3: TGCGCCAGCAGCAACTACCGGGTGAGGTTCTTC. Based on the CDR3 plus reference TRBV5-1 and TRBJ2-1, the full variable domain is KAGVTQTPRYLIKTRGQQVTLSCSPISGHRSVSWYQQTPGQGLQFLFEYFSETQRNKGNFPGRFSGRQFSNSRSEMNVSTLELGDSALYLCASSNYRVRFFGPGTRLTVL.

V usage is TRBV5-1 and J usage is TRBJ1-2, with TRBD1 matching 7 bases. The germline CDR1 and CDR2 sequences are SGHRS and YFSETQ. The V gene end was trimmed by 2 bases and the J gene end by 5 bases; junction bases not matched to a gene: 9. CDR3 size: 15 residues. The DNA of the CDR3 is TGCGCCAGCAGCTTCATTCAGGGGGGCCTGTATGGCTACACCTTC. Encoded protein: CASSFIQGGLYGYTF.

The chain combines TRBV7-2 with TRBJ1-1, with D perhaps TRBD1 (5 bases). V lost 3 bases and J lost 3, with 11 bases in between. The CDR3 is made up of 14 amino acids. Germline V gene sequence: CDR1 SGHTA, CDR2 FQGNSA. CDR3 bases: TGTGCCAGCAGCTTTGGGGCGACCTACACTGAAGCTTTCTTT. Encoded protein: CASSFGATYTEAFF. The full variable domain, in which reference TRBV7-2 and TRBJ1-1 provide the parts outside the CDR3, is GAGVSQSPSNKVTEKGKDVELRCDPISGHTALYWYRQSLGQGLEFLIYFQGNSAPDKSGLPSDRFSAERTGGSVSTLTIQRTQQEDSAVYLCASSFGATYTEAFFGQGTRLTVV.

This clone was counted once. The gene calls are TRBV29-1 and TRBJ2-7; unclear D gene. V dropped 3 bases and J dropped 1 base, with 7 bases sitting between them. The germline CDR1 and CDR2 sequences are SQVTM and ANQGSEA. The CDR3 totals 12 residues. The CDR3 bases are TGCAGCGTTGAGAACGGTTCCTACGAGCAGTACTTC. Translation: CSVENGSYEQYF.

V and J are TRBV21-1 and TRBJ2-3; the D segment call TRBD2 is taken from the table without a DNA check. TRBV21-1 is described as a pseudogene. The CDR3 runs 15 residues. In nucleotides, the CDR3 is TGTGCCAGCAGCAAACCCCGAGCCCAAGAGGGCACGCAGTATTTT. It yields the protein CASSKPRAQEGTQYF.

This clone showed up just once. The chain joins TRBV5-4 to TRBJ2-7; 10 nucleotides line up with TRBD2. There are 13 residues in the CDR3. Germline V gene data show CDR1 as SGHNT and CDR2 as YYREEE (reference sequence). This CDR3 reads CATRASGRYEQYF. In nucleotides, the CDR3 is TGTGCTACCAGGGCTAGCGGGAGATACGAGCAGTACTTC. Using reference TRBV5-4 and TRBJ2-7 for the parts outside the CDR3, the full variable domain is ETGVTQSPTHLIKTRGQQVTLRCSSQSGHNTVSWYQQALGQGPQFIFQYYREEENGRGNFPPRFSGLQFPNYSSELNVNALELDDSALYLCATRASGRYEQYFGPGTRLTVT.

V usage is TRBV29-1 and J usage is TRBJ2-3; D ambiguous. The length of the CDR3 is 13 residues. V lost 6 bases, J lost 2 bases, and 12 bases lay in between. The germline V gene encodes CDR1 SQVTM and CDR2 ANQGSEA. The DNA of the CDR3 is TGCAGCGTGAGAAAGGGCGTCACAGATACGCAGTATTTT. This codes for CSVRKGVTDTQYF.

V is TRBV27 and J is TRBJ1-1; unclear D gene. The CDR3 totals 17 residues. V was shortened by 3 bases and J by 1 base, with 18 bases between the two germline ends. Germline values: CDR1 MNHEY, CDR2 SMNVEV (reference sequence). The CDR3 DNA is TGTGCCAGCAGTTTCTCGGGCTTAGACGGAAAGAACACTGAAGCTTTCTTT. It yields the protein CASSFSGLDGKNTEAFF.

The chain combines TRBV10-3 with TRBJ2-7; 8 bases are a match to TRBD1. The CDR3 extends over 15 amino acids. Germline V gives CDR1 ENHRY, CDR2 SYGVKD. V gave up 3 bases and J gave up 0 bases; unmatched junction bases: 4. The CDR3 loop reads CAISEHRGISYEQYF. CDR3 coding DNA: TGTGCCATCAGTGAACACAGGGGGATCTCCTACGAGCAGTACTTC.

V is TRBV7-9 and J is TRBJ1-3, with D possibly TRBD1 on 6 matching bases. The CDR3 spans 14 residues. V gave up 5 bases and J gave up 6 bases, with 14 bases separating them. CDR1 and CDR2 from the germline V gene are SEHNR and FQNEAQ (reference sequence). The CDR3 protein is CASSPTNRVNTIYF. The CDR3 DNA reads TGTGCCAGCAGCCCCACCAACAGGGTAAACACCATATATTTT.

The chain is built from TRBV14 and TRBJ2-7; D ambiguous. The germline gives CDR1 SGHDN, CDR2 FVKESK. The CDR3 is made up of 14 amino acids. The V end lost 2 bases, the J end lost 4 bases, and 12 bases lay between the germline ends. The CDR3, as DNA: TGTGCCAGCAGCCAACAAACCATGGGATACGAGCAGTACTTC. This translates into CASSQQTMGYEQYF.

The chain joins TRBV4-1 to TRBJ2-7, with 11 positions matching TRBD2. Germline CDR1 MGHRA, CDR2 YSYEKL. V lost 1 base and J lost 7; bases outside the gene matches: 6. The CDR3 has 15 amino acids. CDR3 in amino acids: CASSQVAGGPGEQYF. The DNA of the CDR3 is TGCGCCAGCAGCCAAGTAGCGGGAGGGCCGGGAGAGCAGTACTTC.

The chain couples TRBV6-5 to TRBJ1-1; no reliable D call. The CDR3 runs to 14 residues. Trimming pared 0 bases from V and 6 bases from J, leaving 11 bases between. Germline loops: CDR1 MNHEY, CDR2 SVGAGI. CDR3 in DNA: TGTGCCAGCAGTTACTCGAGTGCAGTCTCTGAAGCTTTCTTT. This sequence encodes CASSYSSAVSEAFF.

This chain uses TRBV11-2 with TRBJ1-6; unclear D gene. There are 17 residues in the CDR3. Germline CDR1 is SGHAT and CDR2 is FQNNGV. V dropped 1 base and J dropped 9 bases, with 19 bases sitting between them. The CDR3 protein is CASSLADNSGDASPLHF. In nucleotides, the CDR3 is TGTGCCAGCAGCTTAGCTGATAATTCTGGGGATGCTTCACCCCTCCACTTT. The full variable domain, completed using reference TRBV11-2 and TRBJ1-6, is EAGVAQSPRYKIIEKRQSVAFWCNPISGHATLYWYQQILGQGPKLLIQFQNNGVVDDSQLPKDRFSAERLKGVDSTLKIQPAKLEDSAVYLCASSLADNSGDASPLHFGNGTRLTVT.

The rearrangement links TRBV27 to TRBJ2-2; D tentatively fits TRBD1 or TRBD2 (5 bases each). The germline CDR1 and CDR2 sequences are MNHEY and SMNVEV (reference sequence). Between the trimmed V and J ends, which lost 2 bases and 0 bases, there was a span of 13 bases. The CDR3 contains 17 residues. In DNA form, the CDR3 reads TGTGCCAGCAGTTTAAGTCTGGGGGAGACGAACACCGGGGAGCTGTTTTTT. The encoded protein is CASSLSLGETNTGELFF.

This chain connects TRBV11-2 to TRBJ1-6, with D perhaps TRBD1 (5 bases). Trimming stripped 0 bases from V and 2 bases from J, with 14 bases between. This CDR3 is built from 18 residues. Looked up from germline, CDR1 is SGHAT and CDR2 is FQNNGV. The CDR3 coding sequence is TGTGCCAGCAGCTTAGACCTATGGGACCGTCCCTATAATTCACCCCTCCACTTT. Amino acids: CASSLDLWDRPYNSPLHF.

CDR3 loop: CASKGRGWETQYF. The CDR3 bases are TGTGCCAGCAAGGGACGCGGCTGGGAGACCCAGTACTTC. The V call is TRBV2, the J call TRBJ2-5, with D tentatively TRBD1 or TRBD2 (5 bases each). CDR3 length: 13 amino acids. CDR1 is SNHLY, CDR2 FYNNEI, per germline. Trimming cost V 7 bases and J 5 bases, with 14 bases left between them.